A single sample gave rise to the 11 T cell receptor beta chains below, sequenced in a study of cytomegalovirus exposure and HLA in healthy donors. The PCR contained 60 Vbeta and 13 Jbeta primers. TCRdb keeps only in-frame clones here, not all; method: immunoSEQ multiplex PCR. This repertoire shows approximately 90,000 clones, less than 85% found once; its top ten account for approximately 7.4%. The sequenced material came from PBMCs. These receptors originate from a man aged 40-55 years in good health and CMV-seropositive.

This chain joins TRBV13 and TRBJ1-2, with TRBD1 identical over 8 bases. The CDR3 contains 14 residues. The germline V gene has CDR1 PRHDT and CDR2 FYEKMQ (reference sequence). V was pared by 5 bases and J by 5 bases, with 7 bases of the junction left unmatched. The CDR3 DNA reads TGTGCCAGCAGCCCCCGGACAGGGATATATGGCTACACCTTC. It specifies CASSPRTGIYGYTF.

The chain is built from TRBV7-9 and TRBJ1-4, with D tentatively TRBD1 (6 bases). V lost 5 bases, J lost 2 bases, and 12 bases lay in between. The CDR3 extends over 15 amino acids. From germline, CDR1 is SEHNR and CDR2 FQNEAQ (reference sequence). The CDR3 reads CASSLKTGTNEKLFF. The CDR3 DNA sequence: TGTGCCAGCAGCCTGAAAACAGGGACTAATGAAAAACTGTTTTTT.

The chain uses TRBV7-9 and TRBJ2-7; D not certain. Germline CDR1 SEHNR, CDR2 FQNEAQ (reference sequence). With 5 bases removed from V and 2 bases from J, the gap between germline ends came to 4 bases. There are 11 residues in the CDR3. The DNA of the CDR3 is TGTGCCAGCAGCCCCGCCTACGAGCAGTACTTC. Encoded protein: CASSPAYEQYF.

The V and J genes are TRBV19 and TRBJ1-5; the match to TRBD1 covers 9 bases. Germline V lookup: CDR1 LNHDA, CDR2 SQIVND (reference sequence). The CDR3 length is 20 residues. The J segment lost 0 bases and the V segment lost 5 bases, leaving 17 bases of the junction unmatched. The CDR3 DNA reads as TGTGCCAGTAGTGGAAGGTTCCGGGACAGGGTACGTTATAGCAATCAGCCCCAGCATTTT. Translating gives CASSGRFRDRVRYSNQPQHF. The complete variable domain, with remaining parts taken from reference TRBV19 and TRBJ1-5, reads DGGITQSPKYLFRKEGQNVTLSCEQNLNHDAMYWYRQDPGQGLRLIYYSQIVNDFQKGDIAEGYSVSREKKESFPLTVTSAQKNPTAFYLCASSGRFRDRVRYSNQPQHFGDGTRLSIL.

The J gene is TRBJ1-6, the V gene TRBV18; 9 bases align to TRBD1. Germline values: CDR1 KGHSH, CDR2 LQKENI. V dropped 2 bases and J dropped 9; count of bases not matched to a gene: 8. This CDR3 has 16 amino acids. CDR3 bases: TGTGCCAGCTCACCAGTTCCCGGGACAGGGACTTCACCCCTCCACTTT. Translated: CASSPVPGTGTSPLHF.

The table lists this clone with a few counts. The CDR3 region is CASSIYYKETQYF. The CDR3 DNA reads as TGTGCCAGTAGTATCTATTATAAAGAGACCCAGTACTTC. This chain connects TRBV19 to TRBJ2-5; no clear D gene. V lost 3 bases, J lost 3 bases, and 8 bases lay in between. The CDR3 contains 13 residues. Germline CDR1 and CDR2: LNHDA and SQIVND (reference sequence).

This clone has a single count. The chain is built from TRBV11-2 and TRBJ2-5; TRBD1 matches 7 bases. The CDR3 covers 15 residues. Germline V gene data show CDR1 as SGHAT and CDR2 as FQNNGV. V shed 6 bases, J shed 5 bases, and the junction held 12 bases outside the gene matches. The CDR3 nucleotides read TGTGCCAGCAGTTTCTCCGGGACAGATCGGGAGACCCAGTACTTC. Translating it yields CASSFSGTDRETQYF.

The table lists this clone with a count of one. This rearrangement joins TRBV7-9 to TRBJ1-2; TRBD1 matches at 11 bases. V shed 1 base, J shed 5 bases, and the junction held 9 bases outside the gene matches. In germline, CDR1 is SEHNR, CDR2 FQNEAQ (reference sequence). The CDR3 extends over 17 amino acids. This chain's CDR3 is CASSLGTGGTIVYGYTF. CDR3 nucleotide sequence: TGTGCCAGCAGCTTAGGGACAGGGGGCACCATTGTTTATGGCTACACCTTC.

The chain uses TRBV6-1 and TRBJ1-6; 10 bases agree with TRBD1. This CDR3 is built from 14 residues. V was clipped by 6 bases and J by 15 bases; unmatched bases: 11. The germline CDR1 and CDR2 sequences are MNHNS and SASEGT. This CDR3 reads CASSLTGGLTYLHF. CDR3 sequence (DNA): TGTGCCAGCAGCCTGACAGGGGGCCTTACCTACCTCCACTTT.

Here the CDR3 reads CASSYQVDGTEAFF. CDR3 DNA: TGCGCCAGCAGCTACCAGGTAGACGGCACTGAAGCTTTCTTT. The V call is TRBV5-1, the J call TRBJ1-1; D not resolved. The V end lost 3 bases, the J end lost 4 bases, and 13 bases lay between the germline ends. The germline gives CDR1 SGHRS, CDR2 YFSETQ. CDR3 length equals 14 residues.

The chain uses TRBV11-1 and TRBJ1-6; the D is unclear. Germline values: CDR1 SGHAT, CDR2 FQDESV (reference sequence). The CDR3 totals 14 residues. V lost 5 bases and J lost 8, with 13 bases in between. CDR3: CASSPLDSYSPLHF. The CDR3 nucleotides are TGTGCCAGCAGCCCTTTGGACTCTTATTCACCCCTCCACTTT.